This T cell receptor (beta chain) originates from a study of T-cell reconstitution after alpha-beta-depleted transplantation in children (dated by TCRdb to the mid-2010s). Study-level background: Using TCR repertoire profiling, the study quantitatively followed how T-cell immune reconstitution unfolded in children after TCRalphabeta/CD19-depleted allogeneic hematopoietic cell transplantation.

This clonotype was observed once. No antigen is known for it. No base qualities exist here, and no much larger clone lies one base off it. V loses 7 bases, J loses 0 bases, and the germline ends lie 23 bases apart. Spanning cysteine to phenylalanine, the CDR3 consists of 17 amino acids. Of the read, only the CDR3 DNA is kept; its 51 bases are in frame from base 1. Based on the germline V gene, the CDR1 and CDR2 sequences are SQVTM and ANQGSEA. Libraries were made using PCR. Sequenced using an Illumina HiSeq 2500. To normalize quantification of the TCRbeta repertoire, the TCR libraries were built with molecular barcoding that relied on unique molecular identifiers. In-frame beta chains were kept once TCRdb had trimmed the public reads at Q25 with fastp and called clones with MiXCR. One record per CDR3 amino acid sequence lists the most common genes and DNA. The sample has 500,000 to 600,000 distinct CDR3 sequences on record, around 16% of them singletons. Less than 4% of the sample rests with the top ten.

The sequence joins TRBV29-1 to TRBJ2-3; the D gene is perhaps TRBD1, from 6 matching bases. Here the sequenced sample was PBMCs from the stem cell graft donor, taken from the stem cell graft. This clonotype originated in a human donor who donated a stem cell graft to a child with acute lymphoblastic leukemia. The CDR3 here reads CSASLPNDRTSTDTQYF. The nucleotide sequence reads as follows: TGCAGCGCCAGCCTACCGAACGACAGGACTAGCACAGATACGCAGTATTTT.